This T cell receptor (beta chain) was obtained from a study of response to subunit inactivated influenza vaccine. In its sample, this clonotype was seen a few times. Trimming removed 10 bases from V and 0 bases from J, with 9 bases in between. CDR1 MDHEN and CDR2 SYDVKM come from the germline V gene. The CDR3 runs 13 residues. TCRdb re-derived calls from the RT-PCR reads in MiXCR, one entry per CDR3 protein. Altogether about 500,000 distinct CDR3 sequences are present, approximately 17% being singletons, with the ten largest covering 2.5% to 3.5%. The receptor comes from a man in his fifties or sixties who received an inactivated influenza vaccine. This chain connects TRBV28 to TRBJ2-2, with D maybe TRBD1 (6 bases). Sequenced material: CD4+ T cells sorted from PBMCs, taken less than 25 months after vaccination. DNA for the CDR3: TGTGCCACCGGGACAACGAACACCGGGGAGCTGTTTTTT. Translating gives CATGTTNTGELFF.